Shown below are 4 T cell receptor beta chains from a single sample sequenced in a study of blood T cell repertoires in COVID-19. Using immunoSEQ multiplex PCR, the repertoire was profiled, and TCRdb retains in-frame clones only, with some absent. The table includes hundreds of thousands of clones, around nine tenths detected once. Sequencing used peripheral blood. Receptors originate from a man aged 55-75 years who had recovered from COVID-19.

J is TRBJ1-6 and V is TRBV1; TRBD1, as called in the table, went unchecked against the DNA. TRBV1 is a recognized pseudogene. CDR3 length: 17 amino acids. This CDR3 is CTSSQDRTGAYNSPLHF. In nucleotides, the CDR3 is TGCACCAGCAGCCAAGATCGGACAGGGGCGTATAATTCACCCCTCCACTTT.

The chain recombines TRBV24-1 with TRBJ2-5; 7 bases are shared with TRBD1. V gave up 4 bases and J gave up 4 bases; unmatched junction bases: 2. The CDR3 extends over 13 amino acids. Per germline, CDR1 KGHDR and CDR2 SFDVKD. The CDR3 sequence: CATSEGGGETQYF. CDR3 coding DNA: TGTGCCACCAGTGAAGGGGGCGGAGAGACCCAGTACTTC.

The chain uses TRBV3-1 (or the pseudogene TRBV3-2) and TRBJ1-4; weak D call: TRBD1 (5 bases). Germline CDR1 reads LGHDT; CDR2 reads YNNKEL (reference sequence). This CDR3 is built from 16 residues. V lost 1 base, J lost 7 bases, and 16 bases lay in between. CDR3 amino acids: CASSQVAGLGPEKLFF. The CDR3 region has the DNA TGTGCCAGCAGCCAAGTTGCGGGACTGGGTCCTGAAAAACTGTTTTTT.

The chain joins TRBV9 to TRBJ2-7, with 7 bases lining up with TRBD1. CDR3 size: 15 residues. The ends lost 0 bases at V and 3 bases at J; junction bases unmatched: 6. CDR1 and CDR2 (germline): SGDLS, YYNGEE. CDR3 nucleotides: TGTGCCAGCAGCGTAGGGACAGGTGTTGACTACGAGCAGTACTTC. It is translated as CASSVGTGVDYEQYF.